What follows describes a single T cell receptor (beta chain). Its cognate antigen is unknown. The data stem from a study of vaccination effects on CD4 cells after COVID-19. Antigen-specific CD4+ T cell clonotypes were called by their expansion after viral peptide-pool culture in ViraFEST. An approximately 10-day culture period preceded the isolation of CD4+ T cells. Vaccinees lacked prior SARS-CoV-2 infection and tested negative for nucleocapsid antibodies. Trimming cost V 2 bases and J 5 bases; bases outside gene matches: 8. Germline assignment: CDR1 SGHTA and CDR2 FQGNSA. This CDR3 contains 16 residues. General study results and limits: Among infection- and vaccine-induced clones, marked clonal contraction occurred late after vaccination.

Using immunoSEQ multiplex PCR, the repertoire was profiled, and TCRdb retains in-frame clones only, with some absent. Seen here are 60,000 to 70,000 clones, about four fifths observed once, and the top ten hold more than 2%. This specimen was CD4+ T cells from PBMCs cultured with HCoV-229E spike peptides, taken before COVID-19 vaccination. The chain has TRBV7-2 and TRBJ2-3; TRBD1 agrees at 9 bases. The sequence came from a human donor who received a COVID-19 vaccine. The DNA for the CDR3 is TGTGCCAGCAGCTTATGGGCGGGACAGGGCAAAGATACGCAGTATTTT. As protein: CASSLWAGQGKDTQYF.